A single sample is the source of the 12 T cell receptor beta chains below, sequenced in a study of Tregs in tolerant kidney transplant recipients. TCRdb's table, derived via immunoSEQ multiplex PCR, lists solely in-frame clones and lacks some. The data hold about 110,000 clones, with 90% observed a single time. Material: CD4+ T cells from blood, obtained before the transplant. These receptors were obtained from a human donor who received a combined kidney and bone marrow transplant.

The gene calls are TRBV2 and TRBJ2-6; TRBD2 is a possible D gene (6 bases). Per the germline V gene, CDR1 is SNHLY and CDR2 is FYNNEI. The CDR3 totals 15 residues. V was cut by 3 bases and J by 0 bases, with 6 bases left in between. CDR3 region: CASSEEGSGANVLTF. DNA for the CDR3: TGTGCCAGCAGTGAGGAGGGCTCTGGGGCCAACGTCCTGACTTTC.

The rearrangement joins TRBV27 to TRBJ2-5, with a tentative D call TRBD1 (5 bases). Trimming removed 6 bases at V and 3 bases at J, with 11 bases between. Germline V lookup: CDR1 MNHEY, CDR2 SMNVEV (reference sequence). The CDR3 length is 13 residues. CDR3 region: CASSKGKEETQYF. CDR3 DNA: TGTGCCAGCAGCAAGGGGAAAGAAGAGACCCAGTACTTC.

CDR3 nucleotide sequence: TGTGCCAGCAGCTTAGATCGCAAGGAGGCTTTCTTT. It encodes CASSLDRKEAFF. The chain employs TRBV7-2 and TRBJ1-1; D not resolved. Trimming cost V 1 base and J 11 bases, with 11 bases left between them. The CDR3 extends over 12 amino acids. In germline, CDR1 is SGHTA, CDR2 FQGNSA.

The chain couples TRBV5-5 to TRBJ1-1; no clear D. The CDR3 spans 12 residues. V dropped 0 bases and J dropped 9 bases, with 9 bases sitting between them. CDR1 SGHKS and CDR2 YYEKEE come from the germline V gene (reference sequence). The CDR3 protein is CASSLVWWQAFF. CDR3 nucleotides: TGTGCCAGCAGCTTGGTTTGGTGGCAAGCTTTCTTT.

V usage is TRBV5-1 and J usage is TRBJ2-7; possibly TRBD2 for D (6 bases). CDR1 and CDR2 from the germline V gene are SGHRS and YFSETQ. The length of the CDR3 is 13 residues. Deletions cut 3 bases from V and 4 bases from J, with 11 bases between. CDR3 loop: CASSSGVFYEQYF. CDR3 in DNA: TGCGCCAGCAGCTCGGGGGTTTTTTACGAGCAGTACTTC.

The CDR3 region has the DNA TGTGCCAGCAGTGGACCCGGGACAGTTTGGGAAAAACTGTTTTTT. This encodes CASSGPGTVWEKLFF. This sequence joins TRBV28 and TRBJ1-4; 7 bases line up with TRBD1. CDR3 length: 15 residues. The junction had 11 bases not matched to a gene; V was cut back by 5 bases and J by 8 bases. The germline V gene encodes CDR1 MDHEN and CDR2 SYDVKM.

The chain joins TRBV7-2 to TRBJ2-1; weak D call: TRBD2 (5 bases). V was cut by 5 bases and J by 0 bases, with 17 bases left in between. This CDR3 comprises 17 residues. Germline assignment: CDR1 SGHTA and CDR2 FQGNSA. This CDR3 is CASSREGAGGSYNEQFF. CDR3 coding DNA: TGTGCCAGCAGCAGAGAGGGCGCGGGTGGCTCCTACAATGAGCAGTTCTTC.

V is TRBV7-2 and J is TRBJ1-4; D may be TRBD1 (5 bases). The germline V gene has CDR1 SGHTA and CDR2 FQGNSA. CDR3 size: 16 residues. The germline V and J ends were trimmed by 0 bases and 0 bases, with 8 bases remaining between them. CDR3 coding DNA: TGTGCCAGCAGCTTAGCGGGGGGGGCAACTAATGAAAAACTGTTTTTT. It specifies CASSLAGGATNEKLFF.

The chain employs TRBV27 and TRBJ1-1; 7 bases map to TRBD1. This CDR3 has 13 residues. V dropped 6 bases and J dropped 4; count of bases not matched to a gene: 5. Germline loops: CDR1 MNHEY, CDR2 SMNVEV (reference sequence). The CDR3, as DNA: TGTGCCAGCAGCTATGAGGGGGCCACTGAAGCTTTCTTT. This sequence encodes CASSYEGATEAFF.

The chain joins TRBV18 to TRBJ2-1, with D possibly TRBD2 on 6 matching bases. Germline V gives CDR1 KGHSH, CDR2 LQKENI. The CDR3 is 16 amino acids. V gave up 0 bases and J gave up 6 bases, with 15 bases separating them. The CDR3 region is CASSPPRGGSANEQFF. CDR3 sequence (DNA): TGTGCCAGCTCACCACCGAGAGGAGGGTCGGCCAATGAGCAGTTCTTC.

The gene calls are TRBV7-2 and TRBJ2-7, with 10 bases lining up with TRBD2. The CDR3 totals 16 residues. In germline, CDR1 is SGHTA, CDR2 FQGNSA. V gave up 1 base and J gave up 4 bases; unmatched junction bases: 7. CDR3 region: CASSLVWTSGRYEQYF. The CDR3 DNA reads TGTGCCAGCAGCTTAGTTTGGACTAGCGGACGTTACGAGCAGTACTTC.

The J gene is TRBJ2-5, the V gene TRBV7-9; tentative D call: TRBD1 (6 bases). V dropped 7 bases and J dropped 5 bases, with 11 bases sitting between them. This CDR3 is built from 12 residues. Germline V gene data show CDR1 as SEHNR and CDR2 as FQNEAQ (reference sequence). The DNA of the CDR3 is TGTGCCAGCAAGCAGGGGTTGGAGACCCAGTACTTC. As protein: CASKQGLETQYF.